This T cell receptor beta chain comes out of a study of pediatric ulcerative colitis. Per the germline V gene, CDR1 is MGHRA and CDR2 is YSYEKL. Trimming took 4 bases from V and 5 from J, leaving 15 bases between them. The CDR3 is 14 amino acids. Using immunoSEQ multiplex PCR, the repertoire was profiled, and TCRdb retains in-frame clones only, with some absent. The table records tens of thousands of clones, about three quarters of them present only once. This TCR was sampled from a boy aged 5-17 years with moderate ulcerative colitis. The chain carries TRBV4-1 and TRBJ2-7; maybe TRBD1 (5 bases). The sample was blood. CDR3 protein: CASSPGWGLNEQYF. DNA for the CDR3: TGCGCCAGCAGCCCCGGGTGGGGCTTGAACGAGCAGTACTTC.